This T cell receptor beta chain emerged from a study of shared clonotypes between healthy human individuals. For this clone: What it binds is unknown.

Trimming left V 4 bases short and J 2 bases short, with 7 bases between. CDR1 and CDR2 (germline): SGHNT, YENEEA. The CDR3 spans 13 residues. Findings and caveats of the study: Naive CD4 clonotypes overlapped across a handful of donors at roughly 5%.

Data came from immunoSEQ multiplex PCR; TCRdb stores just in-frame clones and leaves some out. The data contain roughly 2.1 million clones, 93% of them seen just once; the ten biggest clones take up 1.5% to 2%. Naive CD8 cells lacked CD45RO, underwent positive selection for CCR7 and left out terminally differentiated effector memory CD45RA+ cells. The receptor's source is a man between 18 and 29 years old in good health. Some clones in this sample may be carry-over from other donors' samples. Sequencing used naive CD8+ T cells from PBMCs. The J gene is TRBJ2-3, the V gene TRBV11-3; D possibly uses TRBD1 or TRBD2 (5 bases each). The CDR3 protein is CASSWDPTDTQYF. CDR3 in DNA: TGTGCCAGCAGCTGGGACCCCACAGATACGCAGTATTTT.